Sequencing of this TCR beta chain was carried out in a study of regulatory T cells in long-lasting Graves disease. This clonotype occurred a few times. Compared with germline, one end of the junction differs, possibly owing to a read error. Assembly of TCR beta libraries relied on iRepertoire HTBI primers together with Arm-PCR of CDR3 regions. TCRdb re-derived calls from the multiplex PCR reads in MiXCR, one entry per CDR3 protein. Of a few hundred thousand distinct CDR3 sequences listed, approximately 15% are singletons. Time point meaning: newly diagnosed GD, antithyroid drugs for less than 3 months. The TCR library used RNA extracted from PBMCs. CDR1 is SQVTM, CDR2 ANQGSEA, per germline. The CDR3 runs 18 residues. Another study also made use of these data, one on T cells in Graves' hyperthyroidism and ophthalmopathy.

Sequencing was performed on peripheral blood mononuclear cells (PBMCs), taken at new diagnosis, from a patient treated with antithyroid drugs. This clonotype was sampled from a woman between 40 and 55 years old with Graves disease. V and J are TRBV29-1 and TRBJ2-1; 13 positions agree with TRBD2. The CDR3 DNA follows: TGCAGCGTCCTCTTGACTAGCGGGAGGTCTTCCTCCTACGATGAGCAGTTCTTC. Translating it yields CSVLLTSGRSSSYDEQFF.